Described below is a single TCR beta chain sequence and its context. Antigen specificity is unknown. The V end was cut by 4 bases, the J end by 0 bases, with 13 bases between. Per the germline V gene, CDR1 is SGHRS and CDR2 is YFSETQ. The length of the CDR3 is 16 residues. This sample stems from a study of CD8+ T cells in alopecia areata. Whole-study results and caveats: Across lesional scalp, and particularly alopecia totalis/universalis, clonality surpassed that of normal scalp. Under tofacitinib, numerous expanded lesional clonotypes remained detectable in scalp and blood.

As to treatment: oral pan-JAK inhibitor, 5-10 mg twice daily. Sequencing templates came from extracted RNA that was reverse transcribed into cDNA. Assay used: immunoSEQ multiplex PCR; TCRdb lists only in-frame clones, some missing. The sample consists of more than 200,000 clones, over 60% of them appearing once. The sequence came from a human donor with alopecia areata. The gene calls are TRBV5-1 and TRBJ1-4; a weak D match, TRBD1 (5 bases). Material: CD4+ T cells sorted from blood, obtained between weeks 44 and 45, from a patient treated with tofacitinib. CDR3 protein: CASSQGRTATNEKLFF. The CDR3 nucleotides read TGCGCCAGCAGCCAGGGACGGACTGCAACTAATGAAAAACTGTTTTTT. The full variable domain, its missing parts supplied by reference TRBV5-1 and TRBJ1-4, is KAGVTQTPRYLIKTRGQQVTLSCSPISGHRSVSWYQQTPGQGLQFLFEYFSETQRNKGNFPGRFSGRQFSNSRSEMNVSTLELGDSALYLCASSQGRTATNEKLFFGSGTQLSVL.